This TCR beta chain was observed in a study of Ad26.COV2.S vaccination and SARS-CoV-2 variants. For the study at large: Ad26.COV2.S given intramuscularly, once or twice 56 days apart.

Whole-study findings and limits: Possibly, TCR breadth and depth analyses underestimated total T cell responses. Vaccine recipients surpassed placebo recipients in spike-specific TCR breadth.

Regarding treatment: roughly 18 received Ad26.COV2.S at low or high dose, single or two shots; roughly 5 received placebo; per-sample allocation not given. Sampling happened 63 days after the first vaccine or placebo injection. Expression of Wuhan-strain SARS-CoV-2 spike came from the Ad26 vector that formed the vaccine. TCRdb's copy holds only in-frame clones and misses some; the assay was immunoSEQ multiplex PCR. There are hundreds of thousands of clones in the sample; 80% to 90% occur only once, and approximately 1.5% lies in the top ten. On this clone itself: Its antigen is currently unknown. Other DNA variants within this sample encode the same CDR3.

This specimen consisted of peripheral blood, obtained in a trial of Ad26.COV2.S vaccine versus placebo. The source is a person aged 18-65 years who received the Ad26.COV2.S COVID-19 vaccine or a placebo.

The CDR3 reads CASSLGVGTEAFF. The CDR3 region has the DNA TGTGCCAGCAGTTTAGGGGTTGGTACTGAAGCTTTCTTT. This rearrangement joins TRBV12-3 or TRBV12-4 to TRBJ1-1; D remains unclear. The germline V and J ends were trimmed by 1 base and 5 bases, with 8 bases remaining between them. The CDR3 spans 13 residues.